This TCR beta chain was recorded in a study of T cell changes during pregnancy in multiple sclerosis. Germline V gene data show CDR1 as MRHNA and CDR2 as SNTAGT. The CDR3 has 13 residues. Trimming took off 4 bases at V and 5 bases at J, with 8 bases between the two ends. Clones were read by immunoSEQ multiplex PCR, and TCRdb kept only the in-frame ones, dropping some. The top ten hold 1.5% to 2% of the sample, which has tens of thousands of clones, more than 85% seen once. The source is a female donor in good health, enrolled as a control in a pregnancy study. This chain joins TRBV6-4 and TRBJ2-2; D is undetermined. The sample here was peripheral blood, taken in the first trimester of pregnancy. CDR3 coding DNA: TGTGCCAGCAGTGGGTCGAGAACCGGGGAGCTGTTTTTT. Amino acids: CASSGSRTGELFF.